A selection of T cell receptor beta chains follows, all from one sample in a study of technical replicates of blood from a handful of donors. Method: immunoSEQ multiplex PCR; TCRdb's copy keeps in-frame clones and lacks some. The data show more than 70,000 clones, approximately 96% seen once. Input material: T cells isolated from PBMCs. Receptors were obtained from a human donor in good health. Both conserved end residues are part of each CDR3. D genes are given only for firm matches. Size tells how often a clone was seen (once, few, many) or the class of an expanded clone, and some rows leave it out.

V gene	D gene	J gene	clone size	CDR3 DNA	CDR3 protein
TRBV6-5	NA	TRBJ2-4	once	TGTGCCAGCAGGGGAGGGGGGATAGCCAAAAACATTCAGTACTTC	CASRGGGIAKNIQYF
TRBV19	TRBD1	TRBJ2-7	NA	TGTGCCAGTAGTATCACCAGGGGGTCCTACGAGCAGTACTTC	CASSITRGSYEQYF
TRBV10-1	NA	TRBJ2-1	NA	TGCGCCAGCAGTGAGAGACAGGACAATGAGCAGTTCTTC	CASSERQDNEQFF
TRBV27	NA	TRBJ1-1	NA	TGTGCCAGCGTGGGACAAGGAAGGACTGAAGCTTTCTTT	CASVGQGRTEAFF
TRBV29-1	TRBD1	TRBJ1-4	NA	TGCAGCGCCTATTCACAGGGGGCGGATGAAAAACTGTTTTTT	CSAYSQGADEKLFF
TRBV28	TRBD2	TRBJ2-5	NA	TGTGCCAGCAGTTTATTGGGACTAGCGGGAGATGGGGAGACCCAGTACTTC	CASSLLGLAGDGETQYF
TRBV5-5	NA	TRBJ2-7	once	TGTGCCAGCAGCTTGGCAGTTACCTACGAGCAGTACTTC	CASSLAVTYEQYF
TRBV28	TRBD2	TRBJ2-7	NA	TGTGCCAGCAGGCTAGCGGGAGACCTCTACGAGCAGTACTTC	CASRLAGDLYEQYF
TRBV5-6	TRBD1	TRBJ1-5	NA	TGTGCCAGCAGCGAAGGACAGGCCGGGGTCCAGCCCCAGCATTTT	CASSEGQAGVQPQHF
TRBV7-3	NA	TRBJ2-3	NA	TGTGCCAGCAGCTTATATGGACAGAACACAGATACGCAGTATTTT	CASSLYGQNTDTQYF
TRBV2	NA	TRBJ1-2	NA	TGTGCCAGCATTGACAGCTCCGCGGGCGGCTACACCTTC	CASIDSSAGGYTF
TRBV5-5	TRBD1	TRBJ2-7	NA	TGTGCCAGCAGCTTTTACAGGGACAGTGAGGGCGAGCAGTACTTC	CASSFYRDSEGEQYF
TRBV5-4	NA	TRBJ2-7	NA	TGTGCCAGCACTTACCCGTCAGGGCTCTCCTACGAGCAGTACTTC	CASTYPSGLSYEQYF
TRBV7-3	NA	TRBJ2-4	NA	TGTGCCAGCAGCTTAGGCGGCAGGGGTAGATCCGACATTCAGTACTTC	CASSLGGRGRSDIQYF
TRBV27	TRBD2	TRBJ2-5	once	TGTGCCAGCAGTTTGCTTCCTAGCGGGGGGACTCAAGAGACCCAGTACTTC	CASSLLPSGGTQETQYF
TRBV7-8	TRBD2	TRBJ2-2	NA	TGTGCCAGCACCCTAACACCGGGACTAGCGGGAGCACACACCGGGGAGCTGTTTTTT	CASTLTPGLAGAHTGELFF
TRBV7-9	NA	TRBJ2-2	NA	TGTGCCAGCAGCCTCCCCAGAGGCGGGGAGCTGTTTTTT	CASSLPRGGELFF
TRBV7-2	TRBD2	TRBJ2-1	NA	TGTGCCAGCAGCTTAGCCCTCGGGACTAGCGGGAGGGTAACCTACAATGAGCAGTTCTTC	CASSLALGTSGRVTYNEQFF
TRBV5-4	TRBD1	TRBJ1-1	NA	TGTGCCAGCAGCTTGGAGGCGGTGACAGGGAATCCTGAAGCTTTCTTT	CASSLEAVTGNPEAFF
TRBV11-2	TRBD2	TRBJ2-3	NA	TGTGCCAGCAGCCACGAGGTGGTAGCGGGGAGAGGTACAGATACGCAGTATTTT	CASSHEVVAGRGTDTQYF
TRBV7-6	NA	TRBJ1-2	few	TGTGCCAGCAGCTTTCCGGGAGGCTATGGCTACACCTTC	CASSFPGGYGYTF
TRBV10-2	NA	TRBJ1-5	NA	TGCGCCAGCAGTGAGGTGAGGACAGACAATCAGCCCCAGCATTTT	CASSEVRTDNQPQHF
TRBV5-1	TRBD1	TRBJ2-7	NA	TGCGCCAGCGGACCCGGACAGGGTAGCGACGAGCAGTACTTC	CASGPGQGSDEQYF
TRBV5-5	TRBD1	TRBJ2-3	NA	TGTGCCAGCAGCCCCTCCGACAGGGGGCAGGCAGATACGCAGTATTTT	CASSPSDRGQADTQYF
TRBV28	TRBD1	TRBJ2-2	NA	TGTGCCAGCAGTTTTTTTCAGGGGGCAACCGGGGAGCTGTTTTTT	CASSFFQGATGELFF
TRBV29-1	NA	TRBJ1-1	NA	TGCAGCGTTAACCTAATTGAAGCTTTCTTT	CSVNLIEAFF
TRBV9	NA	TRBJ1-4	NA	TGTGCCAGCAGCGTATCCCGCGGGGATGAAAAACTGTTTTTT	CASSVSRGDEKLFF
TRBV5-4	TRBD1	TRBJ1-1	NA	TGTGCCAGCAGACGTCGGGACAGGGACACTGAAGCTTTCTTT	CASRRRDRDTEAFF
TRBV7-9	TRBD1	TRBJ1-2	once	TGTGCCAGTACCGGACAGGAGAGTGACTATGGCTACACCTTC	CASTGQESDYGYTF
TRBV4-1	NA	TRBJ2-4	once	TGCGCCAGCAGCCAAATCGACAGACCCCCCGCCAAAAACATTCAGTACTTC	CASSQIDRPPAKNIQYF
TRBV19	TRBD2	TRBJ2-1	NA	TGTGCCAGTAGTATAGGGGGACTAGCAGCGAACAATGAGCAGTTCTTC	CASSIGGLAANNEQFF
TRBV5-4	NA	TRBJ1-1	NA	TGTGCCAGCAGCTTACTCAGGGGTGGCACTGAAGCTTTCTTT	CASSLLRGGTEAFF
TRBV27	TRBD2	TRBJ2-7	NA	TGTGCCAGCGCCTTGGGACTAGCGGGGGGGCCAGGAGAGCAGTACTTC	CASALGLAGGPGEQYF
TRBV16	NA	TRBJ1-1	few	TGTGCCAGCAGCCAATCGAAGGTGGCGGGCACTGAAGCTTTCTTT	CASSQSKVAGTEAFF
TRBV19	NA	TRBJ1-3	NA	TGTGCCAGTAGTATAGTCGCGGGAAACACCATATATTTT	CASSIVAGNTIYF
TRBV7-2	NA	TRBJ2-7	NA	TGTGCCAGCAGCTTAGATACCAGCGCCTCCTACGAGCAGTACTTC	CASSLDTSASYEQYF
TRBV4-2	TRBD1	TRBJ1-1	NA	TGTGCCAGCAGCCAAGCGACGACAGGGATGAACACTGAAGCTTTCTTT	CASSQATTGMNTEAFF
TRBV5-1	NA	TRBJ1-2	once	TGCGCCAGCAGCCCAACTACGTATGGCTACACCTTC	CASSPTTYGYTF
TRBV5-1	TRBD2	TRBJ2-3	once	TGCGCCAGCTCCCTAGCGGGACCGGGAGATACGCAGTATTTT	CASSLAGPGDTQYF
TRBV7-7	TRBD2	TRBJ2-3	NA	TGTGCTAGCAGTCTGAGCGGGGCGGGGGATACGCAGTATTTT	CASSLSGAGDTQYF
TRBV10-1	TRBD1	TRBJ2-7	NA	TGCGCCAGCAGTGGACAGACAGGGACCTACGAGCAGTACTTC	CASSGQTGTYEQYF
TRBV9	TRBD2	TRBJ2-3	NA	TGTGCCAGCAGTAGGGGCGGGAGGTCAGATACGCAGTATTTT	CASSRGGRSDTQYF